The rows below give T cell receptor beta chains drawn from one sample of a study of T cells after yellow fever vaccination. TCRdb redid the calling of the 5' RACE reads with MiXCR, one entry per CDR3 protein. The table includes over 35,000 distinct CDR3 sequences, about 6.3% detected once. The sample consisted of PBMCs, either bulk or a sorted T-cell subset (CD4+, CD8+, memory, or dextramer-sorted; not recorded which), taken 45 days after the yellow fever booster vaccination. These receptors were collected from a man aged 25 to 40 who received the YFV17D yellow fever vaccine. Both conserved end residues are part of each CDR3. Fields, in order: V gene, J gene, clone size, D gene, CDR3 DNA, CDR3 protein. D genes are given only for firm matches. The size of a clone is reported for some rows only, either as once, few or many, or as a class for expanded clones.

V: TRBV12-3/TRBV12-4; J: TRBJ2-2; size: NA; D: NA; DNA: TGTGCCAGCAGGCGGGACACCGCGAACACCGGGGAGCTGTTTTTT; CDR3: CASRRDTANTGELFF
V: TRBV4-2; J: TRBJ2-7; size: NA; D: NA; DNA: TGTGCCAGCAGCCAAGTCAAATACGGACAGAACACTTACGAGCAGTACTTC; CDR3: CASSQVKYGQNTYEQYF
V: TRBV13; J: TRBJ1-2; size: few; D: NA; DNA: TGTGCCAGCAGCTTAGTACAGCCCTCGGTCGGTGGCTACACCTTC; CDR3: CASSLVQPSVGGYTF
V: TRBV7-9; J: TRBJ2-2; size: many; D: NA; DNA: TGTGCCAGCAGCGGTCGGGTTGGAACCGGGGAGCTGTTTTTT; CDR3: CASSGRVGTGELFF
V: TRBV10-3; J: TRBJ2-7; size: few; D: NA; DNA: TGTGCCATCAGTGAAGGGGTCGAGCAGTACTTC; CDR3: CAISEGVEQYF
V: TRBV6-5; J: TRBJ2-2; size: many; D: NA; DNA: TGTGCCAGCACGGGACAACCGGCCACCGGGGAGCTGTTTTTT; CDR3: CASTGQPATGELFF
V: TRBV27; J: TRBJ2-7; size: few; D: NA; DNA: TGTGCCAGCAGTTTATCCCAGGCCTACGAGCAGTACTTC; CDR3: CASSLSQAYEQYF
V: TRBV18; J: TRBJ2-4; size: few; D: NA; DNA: TGTGCCAGCTCACCACAAAGGGGGGTAGCAAACATTCAGTACTTC; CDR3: CASSPQRGVANIQYF
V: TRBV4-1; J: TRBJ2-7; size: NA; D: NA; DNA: TGCGCCAGCCAAGATTCCGAGTCGAAAGGGCAGTACTTC; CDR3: CASQDSESKGQYF
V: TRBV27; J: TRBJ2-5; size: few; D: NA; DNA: TGTGCCACTCAATCCCGGGAGACCCAGTACTTC; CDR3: CATQSRETQYF
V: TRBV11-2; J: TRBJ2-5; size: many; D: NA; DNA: TGTGCCAGCAGCCAGGAGACAGGAGTGGAAGAGACCCAGTACTTC; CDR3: CASSQETGVEETQYF
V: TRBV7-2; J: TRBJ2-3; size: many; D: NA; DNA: TGTGCCAGCAGCCCCCTGGATACGCAGTATTTT; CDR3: CASSPLDTQYF
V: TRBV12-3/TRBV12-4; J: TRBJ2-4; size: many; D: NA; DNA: TGTGCCAGCAGCCGCTACGCGGGCATTCAGTACTTC; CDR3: CASSRYAGIQYF
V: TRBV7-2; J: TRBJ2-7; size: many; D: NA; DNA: TGTGCCAGCAGCCGGGTGGACGAGCAGTACTTC; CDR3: CASSRVDEQYF
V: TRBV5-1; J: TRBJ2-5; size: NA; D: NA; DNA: TGCGCCAGCAGCCTGAGGCCAGGCACGGAGACCCAGTACTTC; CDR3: CASSLRPGTETQYF
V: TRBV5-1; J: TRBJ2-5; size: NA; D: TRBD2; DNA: TGCGCCAGCAGCTTGGGAGTAGCGGGAGTGGAGACCCAGTACTTC; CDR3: CASSLGVAGVETQYF
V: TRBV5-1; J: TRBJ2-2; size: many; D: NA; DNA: TGCGCCAGCAGCTTGTCCAGGGCGGTATCGAACACCGGGGAGCTGTTTTTT; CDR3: CASSLSRAVSNTGELFF